Listed here is a single TCR beta chain. The germline V and J ends were trimmed by 4 bases and 3 bases, with 15 bases remaining between them. The CDR3 sequence is 15 residues long. Germline V gene sequence: CDR1 KGHSH, CDR2 LQKENI. PCR amplification relied on 60 Vbeta primers (plus 13 Jbeta primers). Measured with immunoSEQ multiplex PCR; TCRdb has only the in-frame clones, and not every one. The sample contains about 160,000 clones, less than 90% of which appear only once. This sample was included in a study of cytomegalovirus exposure and HLA in healthy donors. The chain recombines TRBV18 with TRBJ2-5; tentatively, D is TRBD2 (6 bases). The sequenced material came from PBMCs. This clonotype was obtained from a male donor in good health and CMV-seropositive. In DNA, the CDR3 is TGTGCCAGCTCACTGGACTACGGTAGCGAAGAGACCCAGTACTTC. Encoded protein: CASSLDYGSEETQYF.